This TCR beta chain was sequenced during a study of post-analysis software for immune sequencing data. Comment on this clonotype: Its antigen is still unknown.

Unique-molecular-identifier-tagged TCR beta cDNA libraries were used. TCRdb re-called the PCR reads with MiXCR, one entry per CDR3 protein. Here the sample spans roughly 540,000 distinct CDR3 sequences, around 31% being singletons. The study, taken as a whole, reports: Higher frequency in patients than in controls was seen for roughly five TRBV segments, with TRBV5-6, TRBV5-1 and TRBV20-1 among them. By F measure, strong co-clustering occurred among samples prepared in the same batch.

Trimming shortened V by 5 bases and J by 2 bases, and 23 bases separated the two germline ends. CDR3 length equals 18 residues. Germline V CDR1 and CDR2: MNHEY, SMNVEV (reference sequence). The sequenced material came from blood. The receptor's source is a girl aged 2-17 years with multiple sclerosis. The J gene is TRBJ2-3, the V gene TRBV27, with D perhaps TRBD1 or TRBD2 (8 bases each). CDR3 region: CASSPLDRGLGVTDTQYF. The CDR3 bases are TGTGCCAGCAGTCCCCTTGACAGGGGACTAGGCGTCACAGATACGCAGTATTTT.